The T cell receptor (beta chain) described here comes from a study of TIL therapy for anti-PD-1-resistant metastatic lung cancer. CDR1 is SGHRS, CDR2 YFSETQ, per germline. V was cut by 4 bases and J by 5 bases, with 13 bases left in between. This CDR3 is 14 amino acids long. The time point: pre-treatment sample, taken before nivolumab and TIL therapy. Most excised metastases sampled were pleural nodules or supraclavicular lymph nodes. The immunoSEQ assay was v3. Repertoires were generated with immunoSEQ multiplex PCR, while TCRdb's copy carries only in-frame clones and drops some. The sample consists of approximately 97,000 clones, around 71% of them appearing once.

The source was tumor tissue, collected at baseline. The sequence was collected from a person between 30 and 79 years old with non-small cell lung cancer. The chain uses TRBV5-1 and TRBJ2-1; D unresolved. The CDR3 DNA sequence: TGCGCCAGCAGCGGTACGGGCAGCAACAATGAGCAGTTCTTC. Its protein is CASSGTGSNNEQFF.